Listed below are T cell receptor beta chains from one sample, sequenced in a study of response to subunit inactivated influenza vaccine. TCRdb re-derived calls from the RT-PCR reads in MiXCR, one entry per CDR3 protein. The profile shows roughly 160,000 distinct CDR3 sequences, 11% of them singletons. This material consisted of non-naive T cells sorted from PBMCs, taken 45 days after vaccination. These receptor sequences come from a man in his fifties who received an inactivated influenza vaccine. Both conserved end residues are part of each CDR3. D genes are given only for firm matches. Size is stated for part of the rows, as once, few or many counts, or as a class when the clone is expanded.

v_call,j_call,d_call,clone_size,cdr3_aa,cdr3_nt
TRBV7-2,TRBJ2-7,-,few,CASSFDGGKSYEQYF,TGTGCCAGCAGCTTCGACGGGGGAAAATCTTACGAGCAGTACTTC
TRBV7-3,TRBJ1-1,-,few,CASSSSPQRNTEAFF,TGTGCCAGCAGCTCGAGCCCCCAGCGGAACACTGAAGCTTTCTTT
TRBV19,TRBJ1-2,TRBD1,many,CASSPLGTGYGYTF,TGTGCCAGTAGTCCCTTGGGGACAGGCTATGGCTACACCTTC
TRBV18,TRBJ1-2,-,many,CASSAPGGYGYTF,TGTGCCAGCTCAGCCCCTGGGGGGTATGGCTACACCTTC
TRBV6-6,TRBJ2-4,TRBD1,few,CASSYSGDRGLNIQYF,TGTGCCAGCAGTTACTCCGGGGACAGGGGGTTAAACATTCAGTACTTC
TRBV9,TRBJ2-3,-,-,CASSPRGRVSDTQYF,TGTGCCAGCAGCCCCCGTGGTAGGGTTTCCGATACGCAGTATTTT
TRBV12-3/TRBV12-4,TRBJ2-1,TRBD1,few,CASSLAKIWDRELNEQFF,TGTGCCAGCAGTTTAGCGAAAATCTGGGACAGGGAATTGAATGAGCAGTTCTTC
TRBV7-2,TRBJ1-3,TRBD1,few,CASSLRQGEGGNTIYF,TGTGCCAGCAGCTTACGACAGGGGGAGGGTGGAAACACCATATATTTT
TRBV5-6,TRBJ2-1,-,many,CASSWGSRKNYDYNEQFF,TGTGCCAGCAGCTGGGGGTCGCGGAAGAACTATGACTACAATGAGCAGTTCTTC
TRBV20-1,TRBJ1-1,-,-,CSARSFGRMNTEAFF,TGCAGTGCTAGAAGTTTCGGACGGATGAACACTGAAGCTTTCTTT
TRBV20-1,TRBJ2-7,TRBD2,many,CSPWATSSEQYF,TGCAGTCCGTGGGCGACTAGCTCCGAGCAGTACTTC
TRBV20-1,TRBJ2-7,TRBD2,-,CSASTYSGRVGYEQYF,TGCAGTGCTAGCACCTACAGCGGGAGGGTAGGCTACGAGCAGTACTTC
TRBV5-1,TRBJ1-1,-,many,CASSLDRDTEAFF,TGCGCCAGCAGCTTGGACAGGGACACTGAAGCTTTCTTT
TRBV5-5,TRBJ2-7,-,few,CASRQGGQGGYEQYF,TGTGCCAGCAGGCAAGGAGGACAGGGAGGGTACGAGCAGTACTTC
TRBV7-2,TRBJ2-3,-,many,CASSLWRDTQYF,TGTGCCAGCAGCTTATGGCGAGATACGCAGTATTTT
TRBV29-1,TRBJ1-3,-,many,CSARTGSSGNTIYF,TGCAGCGCAAGGACCGGCTCCTCTGGAAACACCATATATTTT
TRBV5-1,TRBJ2-1,-,few,CASSLATGLSGEQFF,TGCGCCAGCAGCTTAGCCACGGGTCTGTCGGGTGAGCAGTTCTTC
TRBV10-2,TRBJ2-4,-,few,CASSDDTRLAKNIQYF,TGCGCCAGCAGTGACGACACCCGGTTAGCCAAAAACATTCAGTACTTC
TRBV30,TRBJ2-1,-,few,CAWSVLSRIGEQFF,TGTGCCTGGAGTGTACTTAGCAGGATTGGTGAGCAGTTCTTC
TRBV4-2,TRBJ1-1,-,-,CASSQDLLLNTEAFF,TGTGCCAGCAGCCAAGATCTTCTATTGAACACTGAAGCTTTCTTT
TRBV28,TRBJ1-4,TRBD1,few,CASSPVTGFEEKLFF,TGTGCCAGCAGCCCGGTGACAGGGTTTGAAGAAAAACTGTTTTTT
TRBV14,TRBJ2-5,TRBD2,few,CASSQDRASGGLYQETQYF,TGTGCCAGCAGCCAAGATCGGGCTAGCGGGGGCCTGTACCAAGAGACCCAGTACTTC
TRBV5-1,TRBJ1-1,TRBD1,many,CASSPGTAYEAFF,TGCGCCAGCAGCCCGGGGACAGCGTATGAAGCTTTCTTT